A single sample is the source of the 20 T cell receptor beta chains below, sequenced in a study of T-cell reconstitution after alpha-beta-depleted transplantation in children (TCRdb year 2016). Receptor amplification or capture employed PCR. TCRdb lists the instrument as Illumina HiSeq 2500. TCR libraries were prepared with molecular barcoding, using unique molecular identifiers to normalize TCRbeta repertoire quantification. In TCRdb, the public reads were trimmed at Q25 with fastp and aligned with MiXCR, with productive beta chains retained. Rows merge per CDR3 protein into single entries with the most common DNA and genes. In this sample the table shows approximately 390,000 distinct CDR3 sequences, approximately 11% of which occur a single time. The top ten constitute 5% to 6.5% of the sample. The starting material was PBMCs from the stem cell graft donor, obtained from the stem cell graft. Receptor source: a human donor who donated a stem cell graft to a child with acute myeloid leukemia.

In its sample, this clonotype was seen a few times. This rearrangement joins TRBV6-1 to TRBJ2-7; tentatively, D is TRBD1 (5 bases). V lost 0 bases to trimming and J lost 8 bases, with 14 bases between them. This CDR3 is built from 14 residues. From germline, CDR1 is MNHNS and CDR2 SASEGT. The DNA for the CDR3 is TGTGCCAGCAGTGAAGCGGTTGGCAGGGTTAAGCAGTACGTC. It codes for CASSEAVGRVKQYV.

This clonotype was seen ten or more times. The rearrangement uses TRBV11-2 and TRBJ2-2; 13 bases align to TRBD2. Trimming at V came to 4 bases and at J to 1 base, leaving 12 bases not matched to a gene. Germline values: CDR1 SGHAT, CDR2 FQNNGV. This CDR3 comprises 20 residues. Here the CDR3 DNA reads TGTGCCAGCAGCTCAGAGGTACTAGCGGGAGGGTACATGAACACCGGGGAGCTGTTTTTT. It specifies CASSSEVLAGGYMNTGELFF. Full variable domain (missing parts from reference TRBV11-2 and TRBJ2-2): EAGVAQSPRYKIIEKRQSVAFWCNPISGHATLYWYQQILGQGPKLLIQFQNNGVVDDSQLPKDRFSAERLKGVDSTLKIQPAKLEDSAVYLCASSSEVLAGGYMNTGELFFGEGSRLTVL.

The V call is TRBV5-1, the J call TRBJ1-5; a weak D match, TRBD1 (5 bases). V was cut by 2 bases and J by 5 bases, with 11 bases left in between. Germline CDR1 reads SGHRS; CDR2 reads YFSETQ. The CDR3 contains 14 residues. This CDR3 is CASSFGDSHQPQHF. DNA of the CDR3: TGCGCCAGCAGCTTTGGTGACAGCCATCAGCCCCAGCATTTT.

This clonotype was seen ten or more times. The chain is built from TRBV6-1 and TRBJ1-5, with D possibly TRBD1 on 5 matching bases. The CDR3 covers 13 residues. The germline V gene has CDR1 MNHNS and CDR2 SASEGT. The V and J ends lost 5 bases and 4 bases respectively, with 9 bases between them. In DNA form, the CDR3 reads TGTGCCAGCAGTACCCGGGGGAATCAGCCCCAGCATTTT. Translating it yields CASSTRGNQPQHF.

CDR3 residues: CASSDPYRDSTYEQYV. CDR3 nucleotide sequence: TGTGCCAGCAGCGACCCATATCGGGACAGCACCTACGAGCAGTACGTC. This sequence joins TRBV28 and TRBJ2-7, with 7 positions matching TRBD1. CDR3 size: 16 residues. The V gene's germline CDR1 is MDHEN and CDR2 SYDVKM. V gave up 6 bases and J gave up 2 bases; unmatched junction bases: 13.

The DNA of the CDR3 is TGTGCCAGCAGCGGAACTAGGGATGAGCAGTTCTTC. Its protein is CASSGTRDEQFF. The chain links TRBV9 to TRBJ2-1; possibly TRBD2 for D (5 bases). Germline V CDR1 and CDR2: SGDLS, YYNGEE. With 3 bases removed from V and 8 bases from J, the gap between germline ends came to 9 bases. CDR3 length equals 12 residues.

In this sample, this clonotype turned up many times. The CDR3 spells CASRDIYYEQYF. DNA for the CDR3: TGTGCCAGCCGGGACATCTACTACGAGCAGTACTTC. J is TRBJ2-7 and V is TRBV2, with D possibly being TRBD1 (6 bases). The CDR3 is 12 amino acids. The V gene lost 8 bases and the J gene lost 3 bases, with 11 bases spanning the gap. Germline CDR1 is SNHLY and CDR2 is FYNNEI.

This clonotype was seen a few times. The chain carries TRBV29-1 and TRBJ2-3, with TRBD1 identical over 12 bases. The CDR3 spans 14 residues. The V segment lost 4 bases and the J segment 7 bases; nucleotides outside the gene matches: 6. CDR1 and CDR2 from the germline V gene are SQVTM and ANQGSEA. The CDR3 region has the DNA TGCAGCGTTGGGGGGACAGGGGGCCGAAATACGCAGTATTTT. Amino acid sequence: CSVGGTGGRNTQYF.

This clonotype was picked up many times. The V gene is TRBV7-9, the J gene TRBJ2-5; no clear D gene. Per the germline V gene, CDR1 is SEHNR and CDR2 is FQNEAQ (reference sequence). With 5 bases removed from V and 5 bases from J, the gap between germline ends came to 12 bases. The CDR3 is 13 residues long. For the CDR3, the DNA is TGTGCCAGCAGCCCGAAAGGCCCGGAGACCCAGTACTTC. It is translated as CASSPKGPETQYF.

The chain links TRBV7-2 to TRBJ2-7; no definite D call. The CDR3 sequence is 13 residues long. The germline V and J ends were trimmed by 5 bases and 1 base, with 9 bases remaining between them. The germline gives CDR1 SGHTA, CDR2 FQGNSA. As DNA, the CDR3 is TGTGCCAGCAGCCAACAGAAGTCCTACGAGCAGTACTTC. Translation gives CASSQQKSYEQYF.

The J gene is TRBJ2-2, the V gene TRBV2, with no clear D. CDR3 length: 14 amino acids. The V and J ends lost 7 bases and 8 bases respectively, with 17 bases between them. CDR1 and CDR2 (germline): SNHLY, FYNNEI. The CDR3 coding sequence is TGTGCCAGCACCAATAGGAGCGTCCTAGGGGAGCTGTTTTTT. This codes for CASTNRSVLGELFF.

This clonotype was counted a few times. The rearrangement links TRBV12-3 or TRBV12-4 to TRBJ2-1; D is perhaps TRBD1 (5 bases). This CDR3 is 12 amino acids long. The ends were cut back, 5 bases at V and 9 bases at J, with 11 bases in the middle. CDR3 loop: CASSQLRVEQFF. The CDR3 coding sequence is TGTGCCAGCAGTCAACTCAGGGTTGAGCAGTTCTTC.

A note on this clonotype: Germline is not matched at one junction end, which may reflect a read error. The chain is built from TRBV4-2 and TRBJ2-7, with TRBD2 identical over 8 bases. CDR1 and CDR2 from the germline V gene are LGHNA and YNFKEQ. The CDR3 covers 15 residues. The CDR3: CAISRGLAGIGEQYF. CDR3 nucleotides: TGTGCCATCAGCCGCGGGCTAGCGGGCATTGGCGAGCAGTACTTC.

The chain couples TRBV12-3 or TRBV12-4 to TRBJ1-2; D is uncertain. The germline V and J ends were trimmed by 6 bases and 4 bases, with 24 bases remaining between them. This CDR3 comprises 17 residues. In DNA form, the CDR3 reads TGTGCCAGCAGCCCCCCCGGCGAATTTTGGGATGGCTATGGCTACACCTTC. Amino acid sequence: CASSPPGEFWDGYGYTF.

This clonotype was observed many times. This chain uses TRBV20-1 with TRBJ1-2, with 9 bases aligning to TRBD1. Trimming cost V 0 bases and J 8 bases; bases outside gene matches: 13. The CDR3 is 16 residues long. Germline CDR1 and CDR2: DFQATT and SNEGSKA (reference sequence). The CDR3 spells CSARDAGTGTGQGYTF. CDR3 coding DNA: TGCAGTGCTAGAGACGCCGGGACAGGGACAGGTCAAGGCTACACCTTC.

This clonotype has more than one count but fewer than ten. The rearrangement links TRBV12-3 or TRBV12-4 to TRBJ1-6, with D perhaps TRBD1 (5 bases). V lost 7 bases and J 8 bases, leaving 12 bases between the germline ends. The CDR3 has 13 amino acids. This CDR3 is CASNFGGDSPLHF. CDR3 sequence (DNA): TGTGCCAGCAATTTCGGGGGTGATTCACCCCTCCACTTT.

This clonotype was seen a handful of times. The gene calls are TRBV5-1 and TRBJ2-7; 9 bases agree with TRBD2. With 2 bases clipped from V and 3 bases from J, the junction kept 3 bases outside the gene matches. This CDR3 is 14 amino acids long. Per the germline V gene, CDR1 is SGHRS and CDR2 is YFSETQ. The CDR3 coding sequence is TGCGCCAGCAGCTTTGGCGGGGGGGACTACGAGCAGTACGTC. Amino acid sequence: CASSFGGGDYEQYV.

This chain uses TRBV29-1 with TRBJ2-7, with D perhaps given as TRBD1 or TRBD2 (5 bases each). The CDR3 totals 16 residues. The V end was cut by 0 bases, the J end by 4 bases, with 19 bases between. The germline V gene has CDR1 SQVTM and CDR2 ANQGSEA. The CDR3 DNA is TGCAGCGTTGAAGATCGGAGGCAGGGCTCGGGATACGAGCAGTACTTC. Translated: CSVEDRRQGSGYEQYF.

CDR3 in DNA: TGTGCCAGCAGCCAAGAATCGACTCGGGAGACCCAGTACTTC. Protein sequence: CASSQESTRETQYF. The chain joins TRBV3-1 to TRBJ2-5, with no clear D. CDR1 and CDR2 (germline): LGHDT, YNNKEL (reference sequence). Deletions cut 0 bases from V and 5 bases from J, with 10 bases between. This CDR3 comprises 14 residues.

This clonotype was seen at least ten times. CDR3 loop: CASRTVAKNIQYF. In DNA form, the CDR3 reads TGTGCCAGCAGAACAGTAGCCAAAAACATTCAGTACTTC. V usage is TRBV12-3 or TRBV12-4 and J usage is TRBJ2-4, with D unclear. Trimming took 6 bases from V and 0 from J, leaving 6 bases between them. The CDR3 contains 13 residues.